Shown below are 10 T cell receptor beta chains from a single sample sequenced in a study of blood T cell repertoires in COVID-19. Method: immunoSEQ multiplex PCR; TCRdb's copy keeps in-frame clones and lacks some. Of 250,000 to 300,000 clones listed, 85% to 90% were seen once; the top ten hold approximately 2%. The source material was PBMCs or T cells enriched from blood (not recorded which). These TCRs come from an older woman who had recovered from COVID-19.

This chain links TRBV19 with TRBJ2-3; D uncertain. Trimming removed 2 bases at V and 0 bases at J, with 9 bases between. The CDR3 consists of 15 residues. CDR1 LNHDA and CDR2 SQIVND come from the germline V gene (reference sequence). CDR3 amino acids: CASSILRGSTDTQYF. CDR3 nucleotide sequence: TGTGCCAGTAGTATACTCCGCGGAAGCACAGATACGCAGTATTTT.

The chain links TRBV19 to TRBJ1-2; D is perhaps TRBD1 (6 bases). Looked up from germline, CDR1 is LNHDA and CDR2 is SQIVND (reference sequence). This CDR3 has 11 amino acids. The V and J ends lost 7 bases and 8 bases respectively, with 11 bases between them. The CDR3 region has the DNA TGTGCCAGTAAAACTGGGGGCGGCTACACCTTC. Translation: CASKTGGGYTF.

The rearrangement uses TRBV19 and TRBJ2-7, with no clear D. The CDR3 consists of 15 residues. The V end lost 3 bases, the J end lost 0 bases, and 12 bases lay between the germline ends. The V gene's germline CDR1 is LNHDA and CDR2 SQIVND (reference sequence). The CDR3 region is CASSIGQDSSYEQYF. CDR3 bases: TGTGCCAGTAGTATTGGTCAGGATAGCTCCTACGAGCAGTACTTC.

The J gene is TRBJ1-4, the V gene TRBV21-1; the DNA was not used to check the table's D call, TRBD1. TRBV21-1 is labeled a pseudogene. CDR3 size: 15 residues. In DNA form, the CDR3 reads TGTGCCAGGGCCCTTGATGACAGCTATAATGAAAAACTGTTTTTT. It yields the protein CARALDDSYNEKLFF.

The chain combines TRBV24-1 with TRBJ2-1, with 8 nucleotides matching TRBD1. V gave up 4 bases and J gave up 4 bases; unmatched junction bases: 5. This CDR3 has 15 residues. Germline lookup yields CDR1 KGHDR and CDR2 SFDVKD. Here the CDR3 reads CATSDPGQVYNEQFF. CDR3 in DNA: TGTGCCACCAGTGACCCGGGACAGGTTTACAATGAGCAGTTCTTC.

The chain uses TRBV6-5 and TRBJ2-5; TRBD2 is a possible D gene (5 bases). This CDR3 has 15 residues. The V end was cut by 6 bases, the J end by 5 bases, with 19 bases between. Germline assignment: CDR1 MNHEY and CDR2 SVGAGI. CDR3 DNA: TGTGCCAGCAGCCTAAGCCTTACTAGTGTGGAGACCCAGTACTTC. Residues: CASSLSLTSVETQYF.

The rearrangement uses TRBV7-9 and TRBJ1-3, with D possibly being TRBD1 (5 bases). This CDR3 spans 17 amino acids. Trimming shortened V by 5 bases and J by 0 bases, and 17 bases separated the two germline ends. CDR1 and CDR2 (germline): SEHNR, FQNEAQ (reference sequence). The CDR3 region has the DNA TGTGCCAGCAGCGCACGGCTGGCCAGGGACTCTGGAAACACCATATATTTT. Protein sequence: CASSARLARDSGNTIYF.

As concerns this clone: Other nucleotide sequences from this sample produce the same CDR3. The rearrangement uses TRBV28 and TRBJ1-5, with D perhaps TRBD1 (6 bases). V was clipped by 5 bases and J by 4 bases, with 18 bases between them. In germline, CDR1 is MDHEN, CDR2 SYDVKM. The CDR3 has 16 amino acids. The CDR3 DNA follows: TGTGCCAGCAGTCCGACGACAGGCAGGGGAAATCAGCCCCAGCATTTT. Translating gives CASSPTTGRGNQPQHF.

CDR3 nucleotides: TGCGCCAGCAGCCAAGGGGGCCGTATGAGCTACACCTTC. Translated, it gives CASSQGGRMSYTF. The chain is built from TRBV4-1 and TRBJ1-2; maybe TRBD1 (5 bases). The CDR3 runs to 13 residues. Trimming stripped 1 base from V and 9 bases from J, with 12 bases between. Germline lookup yields CDR1 MGHRA and CDR2 YSYEKL.

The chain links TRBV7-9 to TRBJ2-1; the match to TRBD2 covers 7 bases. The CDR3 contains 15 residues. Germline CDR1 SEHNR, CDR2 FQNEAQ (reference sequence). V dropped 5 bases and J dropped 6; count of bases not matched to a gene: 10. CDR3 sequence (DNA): TGTGCCAGCAGCGACCCGGGAGGCCGAGGCAATGAGCAGTTCTTC. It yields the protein CASSDPGGRGNEQFF.